This T cell receptor beta chain is drawn from a study of control samples from healthy donors and cancer patients. Repertoires were generated with immunoSEQ multiplex PCR, while TCRdb's copy carries only in-frame clones and drops some. Here the sample spans about 170,000 clones, approximately 92% being singletons. The V gene end was trimmed by 1 base and the J gene end by 1 base; junction bases not matched to a gene: 6. Germline assignment: CDR1 LNHNV and CDR2 YYDKDF (reference sequence). The CDR3 runs 17 residues. The clonotype was recovered from a woman in her thirties or forties in good health. The rearrangement uses TRBV15 and TRBJ2-2, with 7 bases aligning to TRBD1. The specimen was blood. The CDR3 sequence: CATSRVSGTENTGELFF. Here the CDR3 DNA reads TGTGCCACCAGCAGAGTGTCCGGGACAGAGAACACCGGGGAGCTGTTTTTT.